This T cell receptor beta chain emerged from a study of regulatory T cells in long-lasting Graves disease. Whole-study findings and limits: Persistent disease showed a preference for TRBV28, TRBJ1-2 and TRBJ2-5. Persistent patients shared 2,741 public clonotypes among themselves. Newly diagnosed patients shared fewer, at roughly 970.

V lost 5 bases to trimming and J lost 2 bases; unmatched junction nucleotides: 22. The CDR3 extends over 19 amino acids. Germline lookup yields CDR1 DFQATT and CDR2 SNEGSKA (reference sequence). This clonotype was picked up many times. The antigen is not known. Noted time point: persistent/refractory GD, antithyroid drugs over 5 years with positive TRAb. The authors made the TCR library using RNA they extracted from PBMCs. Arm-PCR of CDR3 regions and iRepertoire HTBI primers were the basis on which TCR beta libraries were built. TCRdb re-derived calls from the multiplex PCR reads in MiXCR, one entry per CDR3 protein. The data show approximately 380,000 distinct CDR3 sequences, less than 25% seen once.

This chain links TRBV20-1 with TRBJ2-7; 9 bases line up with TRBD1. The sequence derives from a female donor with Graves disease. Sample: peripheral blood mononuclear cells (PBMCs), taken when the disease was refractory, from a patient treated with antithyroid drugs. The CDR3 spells CSARNEQGAAAGEAYEQYF. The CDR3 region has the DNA TGCAGTGCTCGAAACGAACAGGGGGCAGCGGCGGGAGAGGCCTACGAGCAGTACTTC.